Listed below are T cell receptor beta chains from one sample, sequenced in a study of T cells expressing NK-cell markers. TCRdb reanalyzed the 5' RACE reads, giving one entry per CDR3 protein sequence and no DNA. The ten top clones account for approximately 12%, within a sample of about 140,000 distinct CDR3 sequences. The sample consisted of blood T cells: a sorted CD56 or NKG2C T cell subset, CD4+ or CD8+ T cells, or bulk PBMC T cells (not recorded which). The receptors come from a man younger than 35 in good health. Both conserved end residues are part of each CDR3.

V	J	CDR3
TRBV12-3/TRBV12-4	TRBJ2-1	CASSLAVSNEQFF
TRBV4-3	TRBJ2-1	CASSQNRGAANEQFF
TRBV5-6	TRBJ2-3	CASSQVTSGRAVDTQYF
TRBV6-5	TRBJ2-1	CASSYGLAGALEQFF
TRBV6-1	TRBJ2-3	CASSVILAGDRDTQYF
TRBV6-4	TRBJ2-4	CASSESGERGNIQYF
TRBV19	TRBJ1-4	CASSISLSTEKLFF
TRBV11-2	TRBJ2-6	CASSFSVRTVSGANVLTF
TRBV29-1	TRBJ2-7	CSVVTRGSYEQYF
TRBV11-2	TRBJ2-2	CASTGPQTGELFF
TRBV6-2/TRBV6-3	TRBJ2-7	CARSPLAVDYEQYF
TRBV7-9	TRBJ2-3	CASSSPTSGSPDTQYF
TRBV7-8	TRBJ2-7	CASSSHSGGPPYEQYF
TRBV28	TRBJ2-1	CASSLGMSPSRNEQFF
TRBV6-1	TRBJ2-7	CASSRGRDGYYEQYF
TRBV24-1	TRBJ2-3	CATSDGADTADTQYF
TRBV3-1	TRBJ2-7	CASSWGGPYEQYF
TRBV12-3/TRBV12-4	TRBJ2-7	CASTLAVGTGNTEQYF
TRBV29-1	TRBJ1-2	CSVDFKVGYTF
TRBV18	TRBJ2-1	CASSPPGYNEQFF
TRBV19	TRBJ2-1	CASSIGGLGSFEQFF
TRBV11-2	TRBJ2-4	CASSSGLAGLNIQYF
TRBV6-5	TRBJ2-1	CASSYSGEWSSYNEQFF
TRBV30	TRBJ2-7	CAWKLNRVDEQYF
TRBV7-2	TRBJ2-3	CASVESTDTQYF
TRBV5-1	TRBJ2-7	CASSTNSGRDSYEQYF
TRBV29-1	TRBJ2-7	CSVDFVGGGYEQYF